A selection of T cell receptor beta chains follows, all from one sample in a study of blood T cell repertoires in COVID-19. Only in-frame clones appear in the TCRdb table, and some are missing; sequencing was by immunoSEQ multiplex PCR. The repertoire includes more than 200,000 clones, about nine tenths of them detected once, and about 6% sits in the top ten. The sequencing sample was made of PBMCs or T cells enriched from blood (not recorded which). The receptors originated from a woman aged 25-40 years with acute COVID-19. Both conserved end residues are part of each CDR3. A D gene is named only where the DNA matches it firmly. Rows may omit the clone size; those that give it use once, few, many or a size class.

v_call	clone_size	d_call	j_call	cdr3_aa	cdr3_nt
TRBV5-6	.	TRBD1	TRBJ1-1	CASSTNPRGLNTEAFF	TGTGCCAGCAGCACCAACCCCAGGGGGCTGAACACTGAAGCTTTCTTT
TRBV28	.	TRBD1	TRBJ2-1	CVTGGASWEQFF	TGTGTGACAGGGGGCGCGTCATGGGAGCAGTTCTTC
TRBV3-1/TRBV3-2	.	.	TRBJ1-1	CASSPPGPTGVHLGNTEAFF	TGTGCCAGCAGCCCACCGGGCCCGACAGGAGTTCACTTAGGGAACACTGAAGCTTTCTTT
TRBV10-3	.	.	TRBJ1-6	CAIRGGAGSPLHF	TGTGCCATCAGGGGGGGGGCCGGTTCACCCCTCCACTTT
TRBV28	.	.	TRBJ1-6	CASSKGEGSYNSPLHF	TGTGCCAGCTCCAAGGGGGAGGGCTCCTATAATTCACCCCTCCACTTT
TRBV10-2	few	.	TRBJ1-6	CASNDRKSPLHF	TGCGCCAGCAACGACAGAAAATCACCCCTCCACTTT
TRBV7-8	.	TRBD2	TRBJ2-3	CASSLVLAGASPDTQYF	TGTGCCAGCAGCTTAGTACTAGCGGGAGCTTCCCCAGATACGCAGTATTTT
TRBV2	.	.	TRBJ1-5	CASSEEFADNGNQPQHF	TGTGCCAGCAGTGAGGAATTCGCTGACAATGGCAATCAGCCCCAGCATTTT
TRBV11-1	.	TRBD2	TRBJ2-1	CASSRGTSGIDEQFF	TGTGCCAGCAGCAGAGGGACTAGCGGGATCGATGAGCAGTTCTTC
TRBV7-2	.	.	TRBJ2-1	CASSSTLALNEQFF	TGTGCCAGCAGCTCGACGCTAGCGCTTAATGAGCAGTTCTTC
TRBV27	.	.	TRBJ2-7	CASSRDKGYEQYF	TGTGCCAGCAGCCGGGACAAGGGCTACGAGCAGTACTTC
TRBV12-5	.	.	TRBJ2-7	CASGPLTGDSYEQYF	TGTGCTAGTGGTCCTCTCACAGGAGACTCCTACGAGCAGTACTTC
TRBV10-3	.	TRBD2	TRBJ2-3	CAIRLAGDIDTQYF	TGTGCCATCCGACTAGCGGGGGATATAGATACGCAGTATTTT
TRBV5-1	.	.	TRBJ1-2	CASSQVVTGFEGYGYTF	TGCGCCAGCAGCCAGGTTGTCACAGGGTTTGAGGGCTATGGCTACACCTTC
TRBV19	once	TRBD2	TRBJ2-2	CASRTSGTNTGELFF	TGTGCCAGTAGGACTAGCGGGACCAACACCGGGGAGCTGTTTTTT
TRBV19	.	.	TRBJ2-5	CASSMGLRGQETQYF	TGTGCCAGTAGTATGGGTCTAAGGGGGCAAGAGACCCAGTACTTC
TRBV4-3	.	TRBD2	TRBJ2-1	CASSQVLAGAPEQFF	TGCGCCAGCAGCCAAGTTTTAGCGGGAGCGCCTGAGCAGTTCTTC
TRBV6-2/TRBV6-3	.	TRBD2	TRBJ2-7	CASSFRLGTSFYEQYF	TGTGCCAGCAGTTTCAGGCTCGGGACTAGTTTCTACGAGCAGTACTTC
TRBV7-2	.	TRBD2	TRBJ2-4	CASSLDAGADKNIQYF	TGTGCCAGCAGCTTAGATGCGGGAGCAGACAAAAACATTCAGTACTTC
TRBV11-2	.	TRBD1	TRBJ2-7	CASSPGTGGDYEQYF	TGTGCCAGCAGCCCGGGGACAGGGGGGGACTACGAGCAGTACTTC
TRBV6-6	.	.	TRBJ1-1	CASSKDRFNTEAFF	TGTGCCAGCAGTAAAGACAGGTTTAACACTGAAGCTTTCTTT
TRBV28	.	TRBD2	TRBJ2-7	CASSPGGRSYEQYF	TGTGCCAGCAGTCCGGGGGGGAGATCCTACGAGCAGTACTTC
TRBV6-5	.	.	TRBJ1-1	CASSYKQVTEAFF	TGTGCCAGCAGTTACAAGCAAGTCACTGAAGCTTTCTTT
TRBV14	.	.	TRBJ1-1	CASSQAEGRGTEAFF	TGTGCCAGCAGCCAAGCGGAGGGGAGGGGCACTGAAGCTTTCTTT
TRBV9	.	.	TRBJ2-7	CASSGPGFEQYF	TGTGCCAGCAGCGGTCCAGGGTTCGAGCAGTACTTC
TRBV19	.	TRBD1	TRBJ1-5	CASSRGQGNQPQHF	TGTGCCAGTAGTAGGGGACAGGGGAATCAGCCCCAGCATTTT
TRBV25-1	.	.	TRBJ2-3	CASSELGSRESDTQYF	TGTGCCAGCAGTGAATTAGGTAGCCGTGAGTCGGATACGCAGTATTTT
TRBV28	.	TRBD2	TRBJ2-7	CASRGLVTPYEQYF	TGTGCCAGCAGGGGACTAGTAACGCCCTACGAGCAGTACTTC
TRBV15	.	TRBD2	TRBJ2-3	CATKSSGNTDTQYF	TGTGCCACCAAATCTAGCGGGAACACAGATACGCAGTATTTT
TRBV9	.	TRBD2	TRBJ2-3	CASSKRASGTTRRTDTQYF	TGTGCCAGCAGCAAACGGGCTAGCGGCACCACCCGCCGGACAGATACGCAGTATTTT
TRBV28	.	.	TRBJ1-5	CASSGQLRVLNQPQHF	TGTGCCAGCAGCGGACAGCTTAGAGTGCTGAATCAGCCCCAGCATTTT
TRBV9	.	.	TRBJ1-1	CASSVGAGGLDTEAFF	TGTGCCAGCAGCGTAGGGGCGGGGGGCTTGGACACTGAAGCTTTCTTT
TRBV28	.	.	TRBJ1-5	CATIRYGPQHF	TGTGCCACCATTCGATACGGGCCCCAGCATTTT
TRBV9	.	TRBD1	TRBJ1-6	CASSVTGTDNSPLHF	TGTGCCAGCAGCGTCACCGGGACAGATAATTCACCCCTCCACTTT
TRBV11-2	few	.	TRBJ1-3	CASSPGVSGNTIYF	TGTGCCAGCAGCCCGGGGGTCTCTGGAAACACCATATATTTT
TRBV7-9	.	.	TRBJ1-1	CASSLGNLAAFF	TGTGCCAGCAGCTTAGGTAACTTAGCTGCTTTCTTT
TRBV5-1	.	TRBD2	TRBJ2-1	CASSPTLAGRVNEQFF	TGCGCCAGCAGCCCAACACTAGCGGGAAGGGTAAATGAGCAGTTCTTC
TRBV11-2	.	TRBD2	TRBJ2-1	CASSLDAGGAYNEQFF	TGTGCCAGCAGCTTAGATGCGGGGGGGGCCTACAATGAGCAGTTCTTC
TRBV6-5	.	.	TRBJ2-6	CASSPGVGANVLTF	TGTGCCAGCAGTCCCGGTGTTGGGGCCAACGTCCTGACTTTC
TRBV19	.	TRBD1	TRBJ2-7	CASSSSGQGGTYEQYF	TGTGCCAGTAGCTCATCGGGACAGGGAGGAACCTACGAGCAGTACTTC
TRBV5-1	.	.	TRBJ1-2	CASSFYSYGYTF	TGCGCCAGCAGCTTCTACAGCTACGGCTACACCTTC
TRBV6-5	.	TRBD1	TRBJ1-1	CASSLDRGLSTEAFF	TGTGCCAGCAGTCTGGACAGGGGGCTGAGCACTGAAGCTTTCTTT
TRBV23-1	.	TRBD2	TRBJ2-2	CASSQFRTGTSGGTGELFF	TGCGCCAGCAGTCAATTCCGGACCGGGACTAGCGGGGGGACCGGGGAGCTGTTTTTT
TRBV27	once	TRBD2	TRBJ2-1	CASSPLRTSVHEQFF	TGTGCCAGCAGCCCCCTACGGACTAGCGTGCATGAGCAGTTCTTC
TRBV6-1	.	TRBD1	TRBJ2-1	CASSEGTGVSNEQFF	TGTGCCAGCAGTGAAGGGACAGGGGTTAGCAATGAGCAGTTCTTC